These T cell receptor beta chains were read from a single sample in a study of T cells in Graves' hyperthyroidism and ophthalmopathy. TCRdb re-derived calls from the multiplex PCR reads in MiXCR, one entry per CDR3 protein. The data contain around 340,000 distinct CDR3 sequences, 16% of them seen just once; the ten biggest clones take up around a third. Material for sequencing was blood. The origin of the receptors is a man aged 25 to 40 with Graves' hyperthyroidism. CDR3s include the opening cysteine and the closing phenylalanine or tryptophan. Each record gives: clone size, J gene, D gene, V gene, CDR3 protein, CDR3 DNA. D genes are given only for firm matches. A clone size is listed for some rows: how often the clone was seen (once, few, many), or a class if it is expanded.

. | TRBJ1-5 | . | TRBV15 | CATSITEMGTLNQPQHF | TGTGCCACCAGCATCACAGAAATGGGGACATTGAATCAGCCCCAGCATTTT
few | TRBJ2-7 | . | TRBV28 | CASRPGSSNLYEQYF | TGTGCCAGCAGACCAGGATCCTCAAACTTATACGAGCAGTACTTC
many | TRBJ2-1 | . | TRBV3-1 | CASSQVSGTYNEQFF | TGTGCCAGCAGCCAAGTGAGCGGTACCTACAATGAGCAGTTCTTC
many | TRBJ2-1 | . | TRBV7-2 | CASSFGFGEQFF | TGTGCCAGCAGCTTCGGCTTCGGTGAGCAGTTCTTC
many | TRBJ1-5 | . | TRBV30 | CAWSVNSNQPQHF | TGTGCCTGGAGTGTGAATAGCAATCAGCCCCAGCATTTT
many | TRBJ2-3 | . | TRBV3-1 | CASSQGSWSTDTQYF | TGTGCCAGCAGCCAAGGGAGTTGGAGCACAGATACGCAGTATTTT
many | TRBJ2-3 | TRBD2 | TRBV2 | CASSPTSGRATDTQYF | TGTGCCAGCAGTCCGACTAGCGGGAGGGCCACAGATACGCAGTATTTT
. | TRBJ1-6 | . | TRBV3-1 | CASSPQGRAPLHF | TGTGCCAGCAGCCCCCAAGGGAGAGCACCCCTCCACTTT
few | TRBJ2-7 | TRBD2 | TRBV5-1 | CASSLGLAGPYEQYF | TGCGCCAGCAGCTTGGGTCTAGCGGGACCCTACGAGCAGTACTTC
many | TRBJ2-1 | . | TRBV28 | CASRVDPDNEQFF | TGTGCCAGCAGAGTAGATCCGGACAATGAGCAGTTCTTC
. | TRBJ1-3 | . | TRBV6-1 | CASHETRAMNTIYF | TGTGCCAGCCACGAAACCAGGGCGATGAACACCATATATTTT
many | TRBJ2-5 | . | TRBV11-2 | CASSLGLAQETQYF | TGTGCCAGCAGCTTAGGTCTAGCCCAAGAGACCCAGTACTTC
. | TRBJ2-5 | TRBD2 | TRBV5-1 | CASSLAGTSGQETQYF | TGCGCCAGCAGCTTGGCCGGGACTAGCGGACAAGAGACCCAGTACTTC
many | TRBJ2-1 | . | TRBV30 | CAWSVVGGHHREQFF | TGTGCCTGGAGTGTTGTGGGAGGTCACCACCGGGAGCAGTTCTTC
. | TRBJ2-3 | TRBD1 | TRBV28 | CASNTVDRETPDTQYF | TGTGCCAGCAATACCGTGGACAGGGAGACCCCAGATACGCAGTATTTT
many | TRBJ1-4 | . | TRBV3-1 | CASSQEPYGGDEKLFF | TGTGCCAGCAGCCAAGAACCCTATGGGGGGGATGAAAAACTGTTTTTT
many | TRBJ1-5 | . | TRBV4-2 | CASSPFTGDDNQPQHF | TGTGCCAGCAGCCCGTTCACTGGGGACGATAATCAGCCCCAGCATTTT
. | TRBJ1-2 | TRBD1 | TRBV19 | CASRVRDRDYGYTF | TGTGCCAGCCGGGTCCGGGACAGGGACTATGGCTACACCTTC
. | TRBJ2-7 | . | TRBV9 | CASSVRGDTNYEQYF | TGTGCCAGCAGCGTGAGGGGGGACACCAACTACGAGCAGTACTTC
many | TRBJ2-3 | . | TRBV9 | CASSRDIGSTDTQYF | TGTGCCAGCAGCCGAGACATCGGAAGCACAGATACGCAGTATTTT
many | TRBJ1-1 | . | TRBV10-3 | CAISETVMNTEAFF | TGTGCCATCAGTGAAACGGTAATGAACACTGAAGCTTTCTTT
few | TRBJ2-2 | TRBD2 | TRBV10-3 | CAISGSSGSSGELFF | TGTGCCATCAGTGGCTCTAGCGGGAGTTCCGGGGAGCTGTTTTTT
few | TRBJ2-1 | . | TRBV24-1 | CATSDLPHRDNGITEQFF | TGTGCCACCAGTGATTTGCCCCACCGGGACAATGGGATTACTGAGCAGTTCTTC
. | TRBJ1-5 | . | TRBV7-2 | CASSFGRGDNQPQHF | TGTGCCAGCAGCTTTGGCAGGGGTGACAATCAGCCCCAGCATTTT
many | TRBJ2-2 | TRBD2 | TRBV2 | CASRSGANTRELFF | TGTGCCAGCAGGAGCGGGGCGAACACCAGGGAGCTGTTTTTT
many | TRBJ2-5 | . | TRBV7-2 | CASSRARGETQYF | TGTGCCAGCAGCCGAGCACGGGGGGAGACCCAGTACTTC
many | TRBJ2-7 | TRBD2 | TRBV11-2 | CVSTPGGAGGRHEQYF | TGTGTCAGCACCCCCGGCGGGGCGGGAGGGCGCCACGAGCAGTACTTC
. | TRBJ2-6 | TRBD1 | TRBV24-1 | CATSEEGRGRFGGANVLTF | TGTGCCACCAGTGAGGAAGGCAGGGGGCGATTCGGTGGGGCCAACGTCCTGACTTTC
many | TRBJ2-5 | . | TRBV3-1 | CASSQVVDGSRLDF | TGTGCCAGCAGCCAAGTGGTGGACGGCTCCAGGCTGGACTTC
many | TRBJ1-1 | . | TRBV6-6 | CASSYSGGEAFF | TGTGCCAGCAGTTACTCTGGTGGTGAAGCTTTCTTT
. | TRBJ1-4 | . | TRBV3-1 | CASGPTGEGKLFF | TGTGCCAGCGGCCCCACCGGGGAAGGGAAACTGTTTTTT
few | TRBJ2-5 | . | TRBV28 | CASSYRVSPQETQYF | TGTGCCAGCAGTTACAGGGTGTCCCCTCAAGAGACCCAGTACTTC
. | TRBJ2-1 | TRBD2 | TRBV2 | CASSSTSGSPLGNEQFF | TGCGCCAGCAGCTCGACTAGCGGGAGCCCCTTAGGCAATGAGCAGTTCTTC
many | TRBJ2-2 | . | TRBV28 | CASSFRNTGELFF | TGTGCCAGCAGTTTCAGGAACACCGGGGAGCTGTTTTTT
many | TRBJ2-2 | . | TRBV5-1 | CASQQGRGGELFF | TGCGCCAGCCAGCAGGGCCGCGGCGGGGAGCTGTTTTTT
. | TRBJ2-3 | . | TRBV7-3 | CASSAGTYPSTDTQYF | TGTGCCAGCAGCGCGGGGACTTACCCTAGCACAGATACGCAGTATTTT
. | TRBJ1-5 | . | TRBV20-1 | CSALRGYNQPQHF | TGCAGTGCTTTAAGGGGGTACAATCAGCCCCAGCATTTT
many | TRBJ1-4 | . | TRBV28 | CASSSGEATNEKLFF | TGTGCCAGCAGTTCAGGGGAAGCAACTAATGAAAAACTGTTTTTT
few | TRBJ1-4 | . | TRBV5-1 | CASSFQGTANEKLFF | TGCGCCAGCAGCTTTCAGGGGACGGCTAATGAAAAACTGTTTTTT
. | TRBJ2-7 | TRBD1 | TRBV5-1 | CASSRDRGFGRAQNEQYF | TGCGCCAGCAGCCGGGACAGGGGTTTCGGGAGGGCCCAAAACGAGCAGTACTTC
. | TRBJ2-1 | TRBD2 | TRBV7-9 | CASSSGTSGRSPSRNEQFF | TGTGCCAGCAGCTCCGGGACTAGCGGGAGATCTCCTTCCCGGAATGAGCAGTTCTTC
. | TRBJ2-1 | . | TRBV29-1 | CSVTLLTQSYNEQFF | TGCAGCGTTACCCTCCTGACACAATCCTACAATGAGCAGTTCTTC
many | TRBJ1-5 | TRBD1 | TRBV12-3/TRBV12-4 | CASSPRTGWVQPQHF | TGTGCCAGCAGTCCACGGACAGGGTGGGTTCAGCCCCAGCATTTT
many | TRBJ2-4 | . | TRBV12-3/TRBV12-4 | CASSLYSVGQGKNIQYF | TGTGCCAGCAGTTTATACTCTGTGGGGCAGGGGAAAAACATTCAGTACTTC
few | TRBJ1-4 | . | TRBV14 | CASSQDYGGLEKLFF | TGTGCCAGCAGCCAAGATTACGGGGGTCTTGAAAAACTGTTTTTT
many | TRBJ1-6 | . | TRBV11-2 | CASSLAGTDSPLHF | TGTGCCAGCAGCTTAGCAGGGACGGATTCACCCCTCCACTTT
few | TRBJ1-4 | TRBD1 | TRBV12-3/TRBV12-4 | CASSQDRGGNEKLFF | TGTGCCAGCAGTCAGGACAGGGGGGGTAATGAAAAACTGTTTTTT
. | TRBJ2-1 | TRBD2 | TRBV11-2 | CASSSHVGLAGAHPNEQFF | TGTGCCAGCAGCTCTCATGTGGGACTAGCGGGGGCTCATCCCAATGAGCAGTTCTTC
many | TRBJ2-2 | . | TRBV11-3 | CASSFQFHTGELFF | TGTGCCAGCAGCTTCCAGTTTCACACCGGGGAGCTGTTTTTT
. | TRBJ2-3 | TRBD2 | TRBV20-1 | CSAPATGGPGQGDTQYF | TGCAGTGCTCCCGCGACGGGAGGGCCAGGGCAGGGAGATACGCAGTATTTT
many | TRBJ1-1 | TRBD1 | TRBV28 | CASSGTGAWNTEAFF | TGTGCCAGCAGTGGGACAGGGGCTTGGAACACTGAAGCTTTCTTT
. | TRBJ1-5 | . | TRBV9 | CASSVGSNQPQHF | TGTGCCAGCAGCGTAGGTAGCAATCAGCCCCAGCATTTT
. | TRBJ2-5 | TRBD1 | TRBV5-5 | CASLWTGALQETQYF | TGTGCTAGCTTGTGGACAGGAGCCCTCCAAGAGACCCAGTACTTC
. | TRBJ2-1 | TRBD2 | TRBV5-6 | CASASGGGPHEQFF | TGTGCCAGCGCTTCTGGGGGAGGGCCCCATGAGCAGTTCTTC
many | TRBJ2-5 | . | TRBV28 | CASKKNREIETQYF | TGTGCCAGCAAGAAGAACAGGGAGATTGAGACCCAGTACTTC
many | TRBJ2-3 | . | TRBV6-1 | CASSYRGSDTDTQYF | TGTGCCAGCAGTTATAGGGGGTCCGACACAGATACGCAGTATTTT
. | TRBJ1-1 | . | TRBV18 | CASSPRYPDGNTEAFF | TGTGCCAGCTCACCTCGATACCCCGACGGGAACACTGAAGCTTTCTTT
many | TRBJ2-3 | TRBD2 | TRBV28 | CASSSLAGVVGTDTQYF | TGTGCCAGCAGTTCCCTAGCGGGAGTTGTAGGGACAGATACGCAGTATTTT